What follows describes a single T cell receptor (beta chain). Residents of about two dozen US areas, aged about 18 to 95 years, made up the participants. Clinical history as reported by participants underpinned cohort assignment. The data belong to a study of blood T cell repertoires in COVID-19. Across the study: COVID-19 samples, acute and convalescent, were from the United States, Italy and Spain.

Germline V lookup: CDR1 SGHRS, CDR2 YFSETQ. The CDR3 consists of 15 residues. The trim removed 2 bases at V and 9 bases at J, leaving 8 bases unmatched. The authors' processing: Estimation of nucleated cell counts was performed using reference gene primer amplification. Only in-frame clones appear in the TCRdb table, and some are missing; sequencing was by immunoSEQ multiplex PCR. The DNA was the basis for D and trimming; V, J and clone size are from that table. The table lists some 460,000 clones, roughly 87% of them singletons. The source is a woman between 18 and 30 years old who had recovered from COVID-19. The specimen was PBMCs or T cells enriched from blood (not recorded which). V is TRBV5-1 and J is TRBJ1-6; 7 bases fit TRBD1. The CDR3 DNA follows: TGCGCCAGCAGCTTAAACAGGGGATGGACTTCACCCCTCCACTTT. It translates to CASSLNRGWTSPLHF.